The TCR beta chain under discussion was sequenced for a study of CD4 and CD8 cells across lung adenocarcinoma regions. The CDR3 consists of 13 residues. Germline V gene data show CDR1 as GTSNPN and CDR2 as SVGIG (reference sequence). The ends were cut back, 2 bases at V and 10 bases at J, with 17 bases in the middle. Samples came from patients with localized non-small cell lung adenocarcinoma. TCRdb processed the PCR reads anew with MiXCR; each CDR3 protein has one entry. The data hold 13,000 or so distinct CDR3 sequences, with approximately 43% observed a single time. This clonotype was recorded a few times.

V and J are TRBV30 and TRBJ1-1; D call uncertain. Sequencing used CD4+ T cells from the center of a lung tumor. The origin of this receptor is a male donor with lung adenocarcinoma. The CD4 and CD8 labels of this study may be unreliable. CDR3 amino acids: CAWSTDGFRGAFF. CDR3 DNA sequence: TGTGCCTGGAGTACAGACGGTTTTCGAGGAGCTTTCTTT.